This passage covers 4 T cell receptor beta chains from one sample sequenced in a study of blood T cells in healthy people across ages. Then a second PCR, running roughly 7 to 11 cycles, was carried out with a sample-barcoded 5' primer and a J-beta primer mix. TCRdb processed the 5' RACE reads anew with MiXCR; each CDR3 protein has one entry. Of around 1,500,000 distinct CDR3 sequences detected, approximately 40% appear once; the ten largest clones hold approximately 7.9%. The material sequenced was blood. Receptor source: a woman younger than 30 in good health.

This clonotype occurred a few times. The V call is TRBV28, the J call TRBJ2-7; possible D gene TRBD1, 6 bases. This CDR3 comprises 15 residues. In germline, CDR1 is MDHEN, CDR2 SYDVKM. Trimming pared 6 bases from V and 0 bases from J, leaving 15 bases between. CDR3 sequence: CASRTTGTLSYEQYF. The CDR3 coding sequence is TGTGCCAGCAGAACTACCGGGACACTCTCCTACGAGCAGTACTTC.

The chain couples TRBV27 to TRBJ2-7; unclear D gene. Trimming pared 3 bases from V and 4 bases from J, leaving 13 bases between. The length of the CDR3 is 14 residues. The germline CDR1 and CDR2 sequences are MNHEY and SMNVEV (reference sequence). CDR3 nucleotides: TGTGCCAGCAGTTTGCGAGGTTCCATATACGAGCAGTACTTC. As protein: CASSLRGSIYEQYF.

A note on this clonotype: Sequence at one end of the junction differs from germline and may be a read error. V usage is TRBV18 and J usage is TRBJ2-1, with 12 nucleotides matching TRBD2. This CDR3 has 18 residues. CDR1 is KGHSH and CDR2 is LQKENI in the germline V gene. In DNA, the CDR3 is TGTGCCAGCTCACCACGTACTAGCGGGGGGAGCTCCCACAATGAGCAGTTCTTC. Its translation: CASSPRTSGGSSHNEQFF.

The chain links TRBV5-1 to TRBJ2-5; 7 bases match TRBD1. Trimming cost V 0 bases and J 4 bases; bases outside gene matches: 9. The CDR3 spans 16 residues. Germline CDR1 reads SGHRS; CDR2 reads YFSETQ. The CDR3: CASSLATTGPVETQYF. The CDR3 DNA is TGCGCCAGCAGCTTGGCCACGACAGGGCCTGTAGAGACCCAGTACTTC.